This passage covers 29 T cell receptor beta chains from one sample sequenced in a study of cytomegalovirus exposure and HLA in healthy donors. The primer mix had 60 Vbeta and 13 Jbeta primers. TCRdb keeps only in-frame clones here, not all; method: immunoSEQ multiplex PCR. The sample contains more than 130,000 clones, around 80% of which appear only once. Sequenced input: PBMCs. The origin of the receptors is a man aged 25-40 years in good health and CMV-seronegative.

This chain uses TRBV19 with TRBJ2-7; 9 bases match TRBD2. The CDR3 contains 15 residues. The germline V gene encodes CDR1 LNHDA and CDR2 SQIVND (reference sequence). V trimming: 6 bases; J trimming: 6 bases; junction bases outside the gene matches: 12. The CDR3 nucleotides read TGTGCCAGTAGCGCAGTGGCGGGAGGGCCCTGCGAGCAGTACTTC. Translation: CASSAVAGGPCEQYF.

The chain recombines TRBV7-2 with TRBJ1-3, with D unresolved. Germline loops: CDR1 SGHTA, CDR2 FQGNSA. The ends were cut back, 5 bases at V and 0 bases at J, with 11 bases in the middle. This CDR3 comprises 15 residues. CDR3 coding DNA: TGTGCCAGCAGCCTAGACACAAACTCTGGAAACACCATATATTTT. Its translation is CASSLDTNSGNTIYF. Variable domain in full (rest from reference TRBV7-2 and TRBJ1-3): GAGVSQSPSNKVTEKGKDVELRCDPISGHTALYWYRQSLGQGLEFLIYFQGNSAPDKSGLPSDRFSAERTGGSVSTLTIQRTQQEDSAVYLCASSLDTNSGNTIYFGEGSWLTVV.

The V and J genes are TRBV25-1 and TRBJ2-5; tentatively, D is TRBD1 (6 bases). This CDR3 spans 15 amino acids. Germline V CDR1 and CDR2: MGHDK, SYGVNS. Trimming took 0 bases from V and 5 from J, leaving 13 bases between them. CDR3 coding DNA: TGTGCCAGCAGTGAATATCGGAACAGGGAGGAGACCCAGTACTTC. Protein: CASSEYRNREETQYF.

This clone has a single count. The chain recombines TRBV7-9 with TRBJ1-4; D is unresolved. The ends were cut back, 1 base at V and 0 bases at J, with 9 bases in the middle. Germline CDR1 SEHNR, CDR2 FQNEAQ (reference sequence). CDR3 length: 16 amino acids. CDR3 bases: TGTGCCAGCAGCTTAGAACACGGGGCAACTAATGAAAAACTGTTTTTT. It specifies CASSLEHGATNEKLFF.

The chain links TRBV28 to TRBJ1-5, with D possibly matching TRBD1 (5 bases). Germline V gives CDR1 MDHEN, CDR2 SYDVKM. The CDR3 is made up of 14 amino acids. Trimming pared 4 bases from V and 3 bases from J, leaving 10 bases between. The CDR3 nucleotides read TGTGCCAGCAGTTCTGGACAAGTCAATCAGCCCCAGCATTTT. It encodes CASSSGQVNQPQHF.

This clone has just a few counts. V is TRBV6-1 and J is TRBJ2-1, with D possibly matching TRBD1 (5 bases). CDR3 length equals 14 residues. Germline-derived CDR1 and CDR2 are MNHNS and SASEGT. Trimming shortened V by 1 base and J by 9 bases, and 13 bases separated the two germline ends. The CDR3 nucleotides are TGTGCCAGCAGTGAAGAGGGGCTCGTCGGTGAGCAGTTCTTC. Encoded protein: CASSEEGLVGEQFF.

The rearrangement uses TRBV19 and TRBJ1-2; D not resolved. CDR3 size: 14 residues. CDR1 is LNHDA and CDR2 is SQIVND in the germline V gene (reference sequence). V shed 6 bases and J shed 5 bases, with 16 bases lying between them. CDR3 protein: CASSPRSAAYGYTF. CDR3 bases: TGTGCCAGTAGCCCCCGTTCGGCGGCTTATGGCTACACCTTC.

V and J are TRBV4-1 and TRBJ2-1; D might be TRBD1 (5 bases). The V and J ends lost 3 bases and 7 bases respectively, with 22 bases between them. Germline values: CDR1 MGHRA, CDR2 YSYEKL. This CDR3 has 17 amino acids. The CDR3 loop reads CASSHLYGTDNKNEQFF. The CDR3 DNA is TGCGCCAGCAGCCATCTTTATGGCACGGACAATAAGAATGAGCAGTTCTTC.

This chain connects TRBV19 to TRBJ1-1; no definite D call. The V gene lost 5 bases and the J gene lost 4 bases, with 14 bases spanning the gap. The germline gives CDR1 LNHDA, CDR2 SQIVND (reference sequence). The CDR3 is 14 residues long. CDR3 region: CASSPPRDSTEAFF. Written as DNA, the CDR3 is TGTGCCAGTAGTCCCCCGAGGGATAGCACTGAAGCTTTCTTT.

The genes are TRBV6-4 and TRBJ2-1; 10 bases map to TRBD2. The CDR3 spans 15 residues. V lost 5 bases and J lost 8; bases outside the gene matches: 9. Germline V gene sequence: CDR1 MRHNA, CDR2 SNTAGT. CDR3 bases: TGTGCCAGCAGTCAGTCAGCGGGGGGGCCAGATGAGCAGTTCTTC. It yields the protein CASSQSAGGPDEQFF.

This sequence joins TRBV5-1 and TRBJ2-6, with D unresolved. The germline CDR1 and CDR2 sequences are SGHRS and YFSETQ. The CDR3 totals 15 residues. The V end lost 2 bases, the J end lost 1 base, and 7 bases lay between the germline ends. The CDR3 DNA is TGCGCCAGCAGCTTTGGTACATCTGGGGCCAACGTCCTGACTTTC. Translating it yields CASSFGTSGANVLTF.

This clone has just a few counts. The V gene is TRBV19, the J gene TRBJ2-1; 10 nucleotides match TRBD1. Germline-derived CDR1 and CDR2 are LNHDA and SQIVND (reference sequence). CDR3 length: 16 amino acids. Losses at the gene ends were 5 bases for V and 4 bases for J; bases not matched to a gene: 8. The CDR3 sequence: CASSDRDRGLYNEQFF. The CDR3 nucleotides are TGTGCCAGTAGTGACCGGGACAGGGGCTTGTACAATGAGCAGTTCTTC. The full variable domain, completed using reference TRBV19 and TRBJ2-1, is DGGITQSPKYLFRKEGQNVTLSCEQNLNHDAMYWYRQDPGQGLRLIYYSQIVNDFQKGDIAEGYSVSREKKESFPLTVTSAQKNPTAFYLCASSDRDRGLYNEQFFGPGTRLTVL.

The CDR3 region is CASSTSGTGHFYEQYF. As DNA, the CDR3 is TGTGCCAGCAGCACCTCCGGGACAGGACATTTCTACGAGCAGTACTTC. The V gene is TRBV28, the J gene TRBJ2-7; TRBD1 matches at 8 bases. The length of the CDR3 is 16 residues. Trimming at V came to 6 bases and at J to 3 bases, leaving 13 bases not matched to a gene. Germline assignment: CDR1 MDHEN and CDR2 SYDVKM.

The CDR3 DNA follows: TGTGCCAGCAGCTTATCGGCAGGGTCGAAACTGTTTTTT. It is translated as CASSLSAGSKLFF. V usage is TRBV7-6 and J usage is TRBJ1-4; a possible D gene is TRBD1 (5 bases). CDR3 length: 13 residues. V was trimmed by 2 bases and J by 11 bases, leaving 12 bases between them. Germline V gene lookup returns CDR1 SGHVS and CDR2 FNYEAQ.

V usage is TRBV19 and J usage is TRBJ1-1; a possible D gene is TRBD1 (5 bases). V dropped 7 bases and J dropped 2 bases, with 20 bases sitting between them. This CDR3 contains 16 residues. Germline CDR1 reads LNHDA; CDR2 reads SQIVND (reference sequence). The CDR3 DNA sequence: TGTGCCAGTACCACAACCCGGGGAGGGGCTAACACTGAAGCTTTCTTT. It encodes CASTTTRGGANTEAFF.

The V call is TRBV6-6, the J call TRBJ2-7; 9 nucleotides line up with TRBD1. Germline V gives CDR1 MNHNY, CDR2 SVGAGI (reference sequence). V trimming: 10 bases; J trimming: 5 bases; junction bases outside the gene matches: 18. This CDR3 has 16 residues. CDR3 DNA sequence: TGTGCCACCGTTAGGAACTCGGGACAGGGAACCCACGAGCAGTACTTC. The encoded protein is CATVRNSGQGTHEQYF.

CDR3 nucleotide sequence: TGTGCCAGCAGCCTCACGGGGGGCGGGGCAGATACGCAGTATTTT. It is translated as CASSLTGGGADTQYF. The gene calls are TRBV6-5 and TRBJ2-3; tentative D call: TRBD2 (7 bases). Trimming removed 6 bases at V and 4 bases at J, with 17 bases between. This CDR3 comprises 15 residues. CDR1 is MNHEY, CDR2 SVGAGI, per germline.

This clone has a handful of counts. As DNA, the CDR3 is TGTGCCAGCAGAGGGACAGGGAGGAACACTGAAGCTTTCTTT. Translated, it gives CASRGTGRNTEAFF. This chain links TRBV6-5 with TRBJ1-1; 9 bases match TRBD1. CDR1 and CDR2 (germline): MNHEY, SVGAGI. Losses at the gene ends were 6 bases for V and 1 base for J; bases not matched to a gene: 3. This CDR3 has 14 amino acids.

The gene calls are TRBV5-6 and TRBJ2-1; D remains ambiguous. The CDR3 length is 14 residues. Germline V gene sequence: CDR1 SGHDT, CDR2 YYEEEE. V shed 0 bases and J shed 2 bases, with 6 bases lying between them. This CDR3 reads CASSLGVTYNEQFF. The CDR3 DNA reads as TGTGCCAGCAGCTTGGGCGTAACCTACAATGAGCAGTTCTTC.

The chain couples TRBV9 to TRBJ2-3; 9 bases are a match to TRBD2. This CDR3 has 16 residues. From germline, CDR1 is SGDLS and CDR2 YYNGEE. The ends lost 4 bases at V and 5 bases at J; junction bases unmatched: 11. The DNA of the CDR3 is TGTGCCAGCAGCCCCCAAAGCGGGAGGTCCGGAGATACGCAGTATTTT. It is translated as CASSPQSGRSGDTQYF.

V gene TRBV28 combines with J gene TRBJ1-4; D might be TRBD1 (5 bases). Germline V CDR1 and CDR2: MDHEN, SYDVKM. The CDR3 runs to 15 residues. V was pared by 3 bases and J by 8 bases, with 16 bases between. DNA for the CDR3: TGTGCCAGCAGTTTGACCACCCGGGGGAGAGAAAAACTGTTTTTT. Its protein product is CASSLTTRGREKLFF.

This rearrangement joins TRBV28 to TRBJ2-5; the match to TRBD1 covers 7 bases. V lost 7 bases to trimming and J lost 2 bases; unmatched junction nucleotides: 4. CDR3 length: 13 amino acids. The germline V gene has CDR1 MDHEN and CDR2 SYDVKM. The CDR3 DNA sequence: TGTGCCAGCACCCCGGGACAGCAAGAGACCCAGTACTTC. This encodes CASTPGQQETQYF.

The chain is built from TRBV6-5 and TRBJ1-1, with D possibly being TRBD1 (5 bases). V dropped 2 bases and J dropped 0 bases, with 7 bases sitting between them. In germline, CDR1 is MNHEY, CDR2 SVGAGI. The CDR3 spans 14 residues. In nucleotides, the CDR3 is TGTGCCAGCAGTTACGACAGATTGAACACTGAAGCTTTCTTT. Amino acid sequence: CASSYDRLNTEAFF.

The chain employs TRBV19 and TRBJ1-2; 7 nucleotides line up with TRBD1. The CDR3 consists of 13 residues. After removal of 7 bases from V and 8 bases from J, the junction contained 10 bases not matched to a gene. The germline V gene encodes CDR1 LNHDA and CDR2 SQIVND (reference sequence). The CDR3 DNA sequence: TGTGCCAGTAACTCACAGGGGATTGGCGGCTACACCTTC. Translation: CASNSQGIGGYTF.

This clone was seen a few times. This sequence joins TRBV2 and TRBJ2-1; D is possibly TRBD2 (6 bases). V lost 6 bases, J lost 3 bases, and 9 bases lay in between. The CDR3 runs to 13 residues. Germline CDR1 reads SNHLY; CDR2 reads FYNNEI. The DNA for the CDR3 is TGTGCCAGCAGGGAGGGCTACTACAATGAGCAGTTCTTC. Translating gives CASREGYYNEQFF.

This clone appeared once. V is TRBV10-2 and J is TRBJ1-1; D is undetermined. Per the germline V gene, CDR1 is WSHSY and CDR2 is SAAADI. V lost 4 bases and J lost 2, with 14 bases in between. The CDR3 covers 15 residues. The CDR3 coding sequence is TGCGCCAGCAGTGGTATGGGCCTGGGTAACACTGAAGCTTTCTTT. Translated, it gives CASSGMGLGNTEAFF.

This rearrangement joins TRBV6-6 to TRBJ2-1; D not resolved. Germline CDR1 MNHNY, CDR2 SVGAGI (reference sequence). V was pared by 8 bases and J by 12 bases, with 11 bases between. The CDR3 has 10 residues. DNA for the CDR3: TGTGCCAGCGCCGGTGGTGGGCAGTTCTTC. This codes for CASAGGGQFF.

The V and J genes are TRBV7-9 and TRBJ1-2; 7 positions match TRBD1. V lost 4 bases and J lost 2; bases outside the gene matches: 7. The germline gives CDR1 SEHNR, CDR2 FQNEAQ (reference sequence). The CDR3 is 15 amino acids. The CDR3 sequence is CASSSYRDSNYGYTF. The CDR3 DNA reads as TGTGCCAGCAGCTCATACCGGGACAGCAACTATGGCTACACCTTC. Full variable domain (outside the CDR3, taken from reference TRBV7-9 and TRBJ1-2): DTGVSQNPRHKITKRGQNVTFRCDPISEHNRLYWYRQTLGQGPEFLTYFQNEAQLEKSRLLSDRFSAERPKGSFSTLEIQRTEQGDSAMYLCASSSYRDSNYGYTFGSGTRLTVV.

This clone was picked up one time. The chain has TRBV7-9 and TRBJ2-3; 11 bases align to TRBD2. This CDR3 is built from 16 residues. Germline values: CDR1 SEHNR, CDR2 FQNEAQ (reference sequence). V was pared by 1 base and J by 4 bases, with 4 bases of the junction left unmatched. The CDR3 here is CASSLVSGGASDTQYF. In nucleotides, the CDR3 is TGTGCCAGCAGCTTAGTTAGCGGGGGGGCTTCAGATACGCAGTATTTT.